The entry below describes one TCR beta chain. Its antigen is still unknown. The study profiled TCR beta VDJ and CDR3 using genomic DNA as template. MiXCR, applied by TCRdb to the reads, yields one record per CDR3 protein. The sample records 160,000 or so distinct CDR3 sequences, around half being singletons. This sample is part of a study of CD8+CD57+ T cells in acquired aplastic anemia. Study in general: Sorting CD4+ and CD8+ cells gave DNA averaging 3.2 ug.

There are 15 residues in the CDR3. Germline CDR1 reads MDHEN; CDR2 reads SYDVKM. V lost 5 bases, J lost 8 bases, and 12 bases stayed unmatched. Broader study findings: Patients showed no significant difference from controls in CD8+ Simpson's diversity. Overlapping CD8+ CDR3 repertoires of patients and controls contained roughly 29 shared sequences.

The sequenced patients had an expansion of CD8+CD57+ cells seen by flow cytometry. All patients were therapy-naive when blood was sampled. The chain uses TRBV28 and TRBJ1-2; 9 positions match TRBD1. The sample was sorted CD4+, CD8+, or CD8+CD57+ T cells (not recorded which) from PBMCs. This receptor was identified in a human donor with aplastic anemia. This chain's CDR3 is CASSGFDRGSLGYTF. CDR3 bases: TGTGCCAGCAGTGGGTTCGACAGGGGGTCCCTCGGCTACACCTTC.